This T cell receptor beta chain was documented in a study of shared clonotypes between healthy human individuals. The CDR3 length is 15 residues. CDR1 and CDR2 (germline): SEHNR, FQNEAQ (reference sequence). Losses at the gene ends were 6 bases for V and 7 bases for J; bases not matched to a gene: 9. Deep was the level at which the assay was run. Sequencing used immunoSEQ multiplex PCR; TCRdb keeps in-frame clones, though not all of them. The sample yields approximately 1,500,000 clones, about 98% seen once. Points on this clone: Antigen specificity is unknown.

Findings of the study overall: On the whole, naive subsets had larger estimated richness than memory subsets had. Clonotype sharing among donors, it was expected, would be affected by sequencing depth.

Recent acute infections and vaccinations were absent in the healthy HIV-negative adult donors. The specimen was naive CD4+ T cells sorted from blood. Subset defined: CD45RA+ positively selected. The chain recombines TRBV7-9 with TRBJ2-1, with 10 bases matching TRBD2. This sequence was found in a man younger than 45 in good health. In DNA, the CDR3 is TGTGCCAGCAGGTCATCTAGCGGGAGTGCTAATGAGCAGTTCTTC. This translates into CASRSSSGSANEQFF.